The 8 T cell receptor beta chains presented below share a single source sample, sequenced in a study of T cells in localized non-small cell lung cancer. The table came from immunoSEQ multiplex PCR; TCRdb's copy has only in-frame clones and leaves some out. Of 50,000 to 65,000 clones listed, over 60% are singletons. The sample here was PBMCs, taken before any cancer treatment. These receptor sequences come from a woman between 35 and 70 years old with stage II lung adenocarcinoma.

The V gene is TRBV11-3, the J gene TRBJ2-6; D gene ambiguous. V was trimmed by 4 bases and J by 1 base, leaving 8 bases between them. Germline CDR1 reads SGHNT; CDR2 reads YENEEA. The length of the CDR3 is 15 residues. CDR3 bases: TGTGCCAGCAGCTCAGGTGGTTCTGGGGCCAACGTCCTGACTTTC. This encodes CASSSGGSGANVLTF. The whole variable domain, remainder taken from reference TRBV11-3 and TRBJ2-6, is EAGVVQSPRYKIIEKKQPVAFWCNPISGHNTLYWYLQNLGQGPELLIRYENEEAVDDSQLPKDRFSAERLKGVDSTLKIQPAELGDSAVYLCASSSGGSGANVLTFGAGSRLTVL.

CDR3 region: CATSREGLVGETQYF. In nucleotides, the CDR3 is TGTGCCACCAGCAGAGAAGGACTAGTTGGGGAGACCCAGTACTTC. The rearrangement joins TRBV15 to TRBJ2-5, with 7 positions matching TRBD2. Germline V lookup: CDR1 LNHNV, CDR2 YYDKDF (reference sequence). The CDR3 is 15 amino acids. V gave up 0 bases and J gave up 5 bases; unmatched junction bases: 6.

The genes are TRBV19 and TRBJ1-4; D ambiguous. This CDR3 contains 12 residues. With 7 bases removed from V and 4 bases from J, the gap between germline ends came to 7 bases. Germline lookup yields CDR1 LNHDA and CDR2 SQIVND (reference sequence). The CDR3 nucleotides read TGTGCCAGTAAAGCAGATAATGAAAAACTGTTTTTT. It is translated as CASKADNEKLFF.

This clone was detected only once. This sequence joins TRBV23-1 and TRBJ2-2; D uncertain. TRBV23-1 is marked as an open reading frame, function uncertain. V dropped 0 bases and J dropped 4 bases, with 21 bases sitting between them. This CDR3 spans 19 amino acids. The CDR3 here is CASSQSRANTRRRTGELFF. The CDR3 bases are TGCGCCAGCAGTCAATCAAGAGCAAATACTCGTAGGCGCACCGGGGAGCTGTTTTTT.

The rearrangement joins TRBV9 to TRBJ2-3, with D tentatively TRBD1 (6 bases). Trimming took 1 base from V and 3 from J, leaving 12 bases between them. The CDR3 sequence is 15 residues long. In germline, CDR1 is SGDLS, CDR2 YYNGEE. The CDR3 spells CASSVWIGGTDTQYF. CDR3 sequence (DNA): TGTGCCAGCAGCGTATGGATAGGGGGAACAGATACGCAGTATTTT.

The chain has TRBV28 and TRBJ1-1, with D perhaps matching TRBD1 (6 bases). The germline gives CDR1 MDHEN, CDR2 SYDVKM. V gave up 5 bases and J gave up 4 bases, with 14 bases separating them. The CDR3 sequence is 14 residues long. The chain's CDR3 is CASSQRGGRTEAFF. CDR3 DNA sequence: TGTGCCAGCAGTCAAAGGGGGGGGCGCACTGAAGCTTTCTTT.

The CDR3 protein is CSVARGMGTDTQYF. CDR3 coding DNA: TGCAGCGTGGCCCGGGGGATGGGCACAGATACGCAGTATTTT. The chain recombines TRBV29-1 with TRBJ2-3, with D possibly TRBD2 on 6 matching bases. Germline V gene lookup returns CDR1 SQVTM and CDR2 ANQGSEA. The ends were cut back, 6 bases at V and 1 base at J, with 14 bases in the middle. The CDR3 has 14 amino acids.

The chain joins TRBV29-1 to TRBJ1-1; D is ambiguous. Trimming shortened V by 2 bases and J by 6 bases, and 7 bases separated the two germline ends. The CDR3 sequence is 11 residues long. Germline assignment: CDR1 SQVTM and CDR2 ANQGSEA. The CDR3 here is CSVESGAEAFF. The CDR3 DNA is TGCAGCGTTGAATCCGGGGCTGAAGCTTTCTTT.